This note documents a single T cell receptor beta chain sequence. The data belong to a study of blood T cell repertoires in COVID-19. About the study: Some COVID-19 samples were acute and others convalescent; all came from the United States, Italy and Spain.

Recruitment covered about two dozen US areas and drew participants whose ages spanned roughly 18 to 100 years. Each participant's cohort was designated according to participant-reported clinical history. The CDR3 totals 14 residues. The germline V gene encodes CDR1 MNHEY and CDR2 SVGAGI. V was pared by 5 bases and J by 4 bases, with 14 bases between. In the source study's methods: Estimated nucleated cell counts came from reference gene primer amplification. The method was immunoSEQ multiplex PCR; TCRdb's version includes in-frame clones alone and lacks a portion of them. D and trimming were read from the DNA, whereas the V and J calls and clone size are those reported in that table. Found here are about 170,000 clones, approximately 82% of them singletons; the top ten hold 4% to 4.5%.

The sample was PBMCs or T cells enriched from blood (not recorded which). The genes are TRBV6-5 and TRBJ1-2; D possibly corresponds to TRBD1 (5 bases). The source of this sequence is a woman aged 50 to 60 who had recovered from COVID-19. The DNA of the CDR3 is TGTGCCAGCAGTCCCCGGGTCGGGGGCTATGGCTACACCTTC. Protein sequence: CASSPRVGGYGYTF.